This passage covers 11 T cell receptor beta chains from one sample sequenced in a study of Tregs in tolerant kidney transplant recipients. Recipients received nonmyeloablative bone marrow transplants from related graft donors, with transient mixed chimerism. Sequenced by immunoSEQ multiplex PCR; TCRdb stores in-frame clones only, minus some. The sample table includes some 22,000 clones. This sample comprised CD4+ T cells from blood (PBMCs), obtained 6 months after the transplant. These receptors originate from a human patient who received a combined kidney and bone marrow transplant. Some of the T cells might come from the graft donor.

The covered CDR3 bases are TGTGCCAGCTCACCAGGACCGACGGTGGCGGGCACTGAA. Its translation is CASSPGPTVAGTE. The whole CDR3 sequence reads CASSPGPTVAGTEAFF. This chain links TRBV18 with TRBJ1-1; no clear D. The read ends 3 residues shy of where the CDR3 ends; the end is completed using the germline J gene. The CDR3 is made up of 16 amino acids. Between the trimmed V and J ends, which lost 2 bases and 4 bases, there was a span of 17 bases. Germline V gene data show CDR1 as KGHSH and CDR2 as LQKENI.

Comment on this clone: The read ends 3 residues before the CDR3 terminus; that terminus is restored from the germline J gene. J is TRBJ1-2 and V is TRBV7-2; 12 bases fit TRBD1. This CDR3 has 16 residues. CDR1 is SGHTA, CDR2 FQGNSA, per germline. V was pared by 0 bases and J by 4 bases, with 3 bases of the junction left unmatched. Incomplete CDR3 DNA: TGTGCCAGCAGCTTAGCTGGGACAGGGGGCTTCTATGGC. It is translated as CASSLAGTGGFYG. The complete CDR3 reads CASSLAGTGGFYGYTF.

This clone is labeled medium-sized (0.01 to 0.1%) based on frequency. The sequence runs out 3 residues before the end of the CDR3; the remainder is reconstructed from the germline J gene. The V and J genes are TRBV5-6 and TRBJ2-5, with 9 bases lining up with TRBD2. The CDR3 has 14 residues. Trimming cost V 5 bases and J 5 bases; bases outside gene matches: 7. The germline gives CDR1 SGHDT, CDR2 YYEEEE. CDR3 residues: CASSYASGAETQYF. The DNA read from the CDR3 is TGTGCCAGCAGTTATGCTAGCGGGGCCGAGACC. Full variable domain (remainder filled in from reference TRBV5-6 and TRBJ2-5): DAGVTQSPTHLIKTRGQQVTLRCSPKSGHDTVSWYQQALGQGPQFIFQYYEEEERQRGNFPDRFSGHQFPNYSSELNVNALLLGDSALYLCASSYASGAETQYFGPGTRLLVL.

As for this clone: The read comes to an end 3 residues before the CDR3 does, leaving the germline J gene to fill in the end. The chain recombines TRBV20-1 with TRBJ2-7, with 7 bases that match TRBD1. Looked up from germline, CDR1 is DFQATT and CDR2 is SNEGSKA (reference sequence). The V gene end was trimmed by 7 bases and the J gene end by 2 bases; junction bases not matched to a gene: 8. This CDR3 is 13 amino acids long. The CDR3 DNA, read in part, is TGCAGTGTCGGGACAGACCCTACCTACGAG. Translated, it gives CSVGTDPTYE. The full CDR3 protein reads CSVGTDPTYEQYF.

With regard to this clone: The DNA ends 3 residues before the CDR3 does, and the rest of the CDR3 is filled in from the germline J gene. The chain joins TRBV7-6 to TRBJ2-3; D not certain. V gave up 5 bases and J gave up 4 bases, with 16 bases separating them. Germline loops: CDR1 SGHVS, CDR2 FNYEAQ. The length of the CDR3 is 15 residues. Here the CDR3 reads CASSPRMRAPDTQYF. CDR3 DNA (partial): TGTGCCAGCAGCCCCCGTATGCGAGCCCCAGATACG.

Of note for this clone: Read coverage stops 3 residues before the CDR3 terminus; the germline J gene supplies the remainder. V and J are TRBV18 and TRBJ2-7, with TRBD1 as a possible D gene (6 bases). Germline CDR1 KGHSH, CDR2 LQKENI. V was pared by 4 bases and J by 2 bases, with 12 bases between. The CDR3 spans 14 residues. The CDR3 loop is CASSLRQDPYEQYF. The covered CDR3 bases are TGTGCCAGCTCACTCCGACAGGATCCCTACGAG.

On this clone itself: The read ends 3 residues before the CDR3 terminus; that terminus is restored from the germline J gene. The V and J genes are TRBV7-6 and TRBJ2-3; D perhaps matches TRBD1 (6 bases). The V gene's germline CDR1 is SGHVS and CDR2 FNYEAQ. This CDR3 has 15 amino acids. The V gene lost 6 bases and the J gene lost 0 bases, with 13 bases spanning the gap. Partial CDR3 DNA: TGTGCCAGCAGTGTCGGACAGACTAGCACAGATACG. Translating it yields CASSVGQTSTDT. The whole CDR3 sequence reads CASSVGQTSTDTQYF.

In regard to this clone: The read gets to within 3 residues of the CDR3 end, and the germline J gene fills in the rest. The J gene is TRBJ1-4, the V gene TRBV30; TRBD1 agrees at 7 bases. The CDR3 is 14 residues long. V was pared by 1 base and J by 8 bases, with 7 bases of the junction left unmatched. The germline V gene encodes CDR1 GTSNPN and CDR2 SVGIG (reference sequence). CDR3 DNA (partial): TGTGCCTGGAGTGGTACAGGGGTGGAGGAAAAA. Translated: CAWSGTGVEEK. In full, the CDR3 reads CAWSGTGVEEKLFF.

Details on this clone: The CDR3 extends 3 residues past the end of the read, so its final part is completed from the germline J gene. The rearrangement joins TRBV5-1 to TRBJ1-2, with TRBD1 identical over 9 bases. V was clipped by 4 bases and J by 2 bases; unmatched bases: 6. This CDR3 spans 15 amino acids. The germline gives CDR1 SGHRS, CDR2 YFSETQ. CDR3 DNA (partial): TGCGCCAGCAGCATAGACGGGACAGGGAACTATGGC. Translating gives CASSIDGTGNYG. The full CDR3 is CASSIDGTGNYGYTF.

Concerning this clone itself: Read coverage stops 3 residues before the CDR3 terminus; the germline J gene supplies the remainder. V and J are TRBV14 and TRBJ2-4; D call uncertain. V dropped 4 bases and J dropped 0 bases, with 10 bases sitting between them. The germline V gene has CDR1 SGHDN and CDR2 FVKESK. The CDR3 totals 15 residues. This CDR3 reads CASSRGGLAKNIQYF. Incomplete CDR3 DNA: TGTGCCAGCAGCCGTGGTGGCTTAGCCAAAAACATT.

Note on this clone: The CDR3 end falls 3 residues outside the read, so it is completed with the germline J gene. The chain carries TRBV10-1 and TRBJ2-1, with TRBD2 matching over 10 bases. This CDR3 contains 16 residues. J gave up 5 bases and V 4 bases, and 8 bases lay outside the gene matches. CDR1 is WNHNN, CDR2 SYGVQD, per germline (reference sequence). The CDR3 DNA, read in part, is TGCGCCAGCAGTGGGCCTAGCGGGAGTAACGACAATGAG. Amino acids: CASSGPSGSNDNE. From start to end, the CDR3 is CASSGPSGSNDNEQFF.